This T cell receptor (beta chain) came from a study of PD-L1 blockade in urothelial cancer. In this sample, this clone turned up a few times. There are 17 residues in the CDR3. The germline V gene has CDR1 MNHNS and CDR2 SASEGT. V was pared by 4 bases and J by 5 bases, with 9 bases of the junction left unmatched. The sample's time point: peripheral blood 6 weeks after treatment start. Clones were sequenced by immunoSEQ multiplex PCR, and TCRdb holds only the in-frame ones, with some missing. The sample yields 40,000 or so clones, 86% seen once. This chain uses TRBV6-1 with TRBJ2-1; 12 positions match TRBD2. This material consisted of PBMCs, taken around atezolizumab (anti-PD-L1) treatment. The clonotype was recovered from a man in his sixties with urothelial cancer. The CDR3 DNA is TGTGCCAGCAGTGCCCTGGGACTAGCGGGCGACAACAATGAGCAGTTCTTC. Its translation is CASSALGLAGDNNEQFF.